A selection of T cell receptor beta chains follows, all from one sample in a study of blood T cell repertoires in COVID-19. Assay: immunoSEQ multiplex PCR; the TCRdb copy retains only in-frame clones and omits some. The repertoire includes about 220,000 clones, around 86% of them detected once, and around 2.9% sits in the top ten. Sequencing was performed on peripheral blood. All receptors derive from a woman between 25 and 40 years old who had recovered from COVID-19. Each CDR3 is given with its conserved first and last residue. Each record gives: D gene, CDR3 length, V gene, J gene, CDR3 protein, CDR3 DNA. D genes are given only for firm matches.

TRBD2,14,TRBV3-1/TRBV3-2,TRBJ2-7,CASSQRGASYEQYF,TGTGCCAGCAGCCAGCGGGGGGCCTCCTACGAGCAGTACTTC
TRBD1,18,TRBV4-1,TRBJ2-2,CASSHPVGDSANTGELFF,TGCGCCAGCAGCCATCCCGTGGGGGACAGTGCAAACACCGGGGAGCTGTTTTTT
TRBD1,14,TRBV5-6,TRBJ1-2,CASSREDRGYGYTF,TGTGCCAGCAGCCGCGAAGACAGGGGTTATGGCTACACCTTC
TRBD1,14,TRBV18,TRBJ1-2,CASSPTQGNYGYTF,TGTGCCAGCTCACCAACACAGGGGAACTATGGCTACACCTTC
.,15,TRBV4-3,TRBJ1-5,CASSQDGQSNQPQHF,TGCGCCAGCAGCCAAGATGGGCAGAGCAATCAGCCCCAGCATTTT
.,15,TRBV3-1/TRBV3-2,TRBJ2-7,CASSQDGGSSYEQYF,TGTGCCAGCAGCCAAGATGGTGGGAGCTCCTACGAGCAGTACTTC
.,13,TRBV19,TRBJ2-1,CASSNVAGNEQFF,TGTGCCAGTAGTAATGTTGCGGGGAATGAGCAGTTCTTC
.,14,TRBV5-4,TRBJ2-7,CASSLGRVMDEQYF,TGTGCCAGCAGCTTGGGGAGGGTCATGGACGAGCAGTACTTC
TRBD2,13,TRBV6-5,TRBJ2-1,CASSSLAGNEQFF,TGTGCCAGCAGTTCCCTAGCGGGAAATGAGCAGTTCTTC
.,13,TRBV4-2,TRBJ2-7,CASSQDLAGEQYF,TGTGCCAGCAGCCAAGATCTAGCAGGCGAGCAGTACTTC
.,15,TRBV7-2,TRBJ2-3,CASSFAGLSTDTQYF,TGTGCCAGCAGCTTCGCAGGGCTAAGCACAGATACGCAGTATTTT